These T cell receptor beta chains were read from a single sample in a study of cytomegalovirus exposure and HLA in healthy donors. Libraries were prepared by immunoSEQ multiplex PCR; TCRdb keeps only in-frame clonotypes and omits some of them. The sample carries 150,000 to 200,000 clones, roughly 78% recorded once. Sequencing used PBMCs. These receptors all stem from a boy aged 5 to 17 in good health and CMV-seronegative. The CDR3 runs from the conserved cysteine through the conserved F or W. Each record gives: D gene, clone size, J gene, V gene, CDR3 DNA, CDR3 protein. A D gene is named only where the DNA matches it firmly. Where a row states a size, it is once, few, many or the class of an expanded clone; other rows omit it.

>NA|once|TRBJ2-7|TRBV4-1
TGCGCCAGCAGCCAAGATGCACAGTGGGCTTACTCCTACGAGCAGTACTTC
CASSQDAQWAYSYEQYF
>NA|NA|TRBJ1-2|TRBV10-3
TGTGCCATCAGTGAGTCGAAAGGACTTGGCGGCTATGGCTACACCTTC
CAISESKGLGGYGYTF
>NA|NA|TRBJ2-7|TRBV5-1
TGCGCCAGCAGCTTGACAGGTATTTCCTACGAGCAGTACTTC
CASSLTGISYEQYF
>NA|NA|TRBJ2-3|TRBV27
TGTGCCAGCAGCCCCGCCAGTGGAGATACGCAGTATTTT
CASSPASGDTQYF
>NA|NA|TRBJ1-5|TRBV10-3
TGTGCCATCAGCGGAGACCCGAATCAGCCCCAGCATTTT
CAISGDPNQPQHF
>NA|NA|TRBJ1-5|TRBV19
TGTGCCAGTAGACCCCGGGGGGTGGGCGATCAGCCCCAGCATTTT
CASRPRGVGDQPQHF
>NA|few|TRBJ1-2|TRBV13
TGTGCCAGCAGCTTCAGGTCCCTCGATGGCTACACCTTC
CASSFRSLDGYTF
>NA|few|TRBJ1-1|TRBV5-4
TGTGCCAGCAGCTTGGTCGCGACGGGGAACACTGAAGCTTTCTTT
CASSLVATGNTEAFF
>NA|NA|TRBJ1-1|TRBV10-3
TGTGCCATCCGGTTCGGGGGGGACACTGAAGCTTTCTTT
CAIRFGGDTEAFF
>TRBD1|NA|TRBJ1-4|TRBV5-1
TGCGCCAGCAGCGTTACGACAGGGGAGGCGGAAAAACTGTTTTTT
CASSVTTGEAEKLFF
>NA|NA|TRBJ2-3|TRBV7-9
TGTGCCAGCAGCTTAATGCAGGGTGCAACAGATACGCAGTATTTT
CASSLMQGATDTQYF
>TRBD2|NA|TRBJ2-7|TRBV28
TGTGCCAGCAGTTTGGGGGGGAGGAGCGACGAGCAGTACTTC
CASSLGGRSDEQYF
>TRBD1|NA|TRBJ2-2|TRBV7-9
TGTTCCAGCGTCAAAGGACAGGGGGCCACCGGGGAGCTGTTTTTT
CSSVKGQGATGELFF
>NA|once|TRBJ1-4|TRBV10-3
TGTGCCATCAGTGCCGCCGAGCCGGGGATATTCGGGGATAATGAAAAACTGTTTTTT
CAISAAEPGIFGDNEKLFF
>TRBD2|NA|TRBJ2-1|TRBV9
TGTGCCAGCAGCGTGACTAGCGGGAGGGCCTATGAGCAGTTCTTC
CASSVTSGRAYEQFF
>TRBD1|NA|TRBJ1-3|TRBV6-1
TGTGCCAGCAGTGGAAGACAGGGTGGATCTGGAAACACCATATATTTT
CASSGRQGGSGNTIYF
>NA|NA|TRBJ1-3|TRBV30
TGTGCCTGGAGGACGTACGGCAGGGCGGGAAACACCATATATTTT
CAWRTYGRAGNTIYF
>TRBD1|NA|TRBJ1-5|TRBV7-9
TGTTCCAGCAGCACCCTCGACAGGGATCAGCCCCAGCATTTT
CSSSTLDRDQPQHF
>NA|once|TRBJ1-2|TRBV10-3
TGTGCCATCAGTGAGGGCGGGACCAACTATGGCTACACCTTC
CAISEGGTNYGYTF